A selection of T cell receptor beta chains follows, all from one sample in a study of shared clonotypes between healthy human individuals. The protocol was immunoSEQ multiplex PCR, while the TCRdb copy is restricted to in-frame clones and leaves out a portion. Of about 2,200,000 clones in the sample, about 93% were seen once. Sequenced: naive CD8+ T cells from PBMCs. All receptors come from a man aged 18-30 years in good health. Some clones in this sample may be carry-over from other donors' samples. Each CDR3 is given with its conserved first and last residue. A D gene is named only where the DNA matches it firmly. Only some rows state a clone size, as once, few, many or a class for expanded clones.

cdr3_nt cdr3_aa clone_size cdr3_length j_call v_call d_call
TGTGCCAGCAGTGCCACGCTGACAGGGGGCTACACTGAAGCTTTCTTT CASSATLTGGYTEAFF . 16 TRBJ1-1 TRBV2 TRBD1
TGTGCCAGCAGTGCGGGCGGAGGCGGCACTGAAGCTTTCTTT CASSAGGGGTEAFF . 14 TRBJ1-1 TRBV2 .
TGTGCCAGCAAAAGAACCGGGGCCGACAATGAGCAGTTCTTC CASKRTGADNEQFF . 14 TRBJ2-1 TRBV28 .
TGTGCCAGCAGTGAGTTAGCTAACTATGGCTACACCTTC CASSELANYGYTF . 13 TRBJ1-2 TRBV5-4 .
TGTGCCAGTAGTACGATTAGAACAGGGTTCATGAACACTGAAGCTTTCTTT CASSTIRTGFMNTEAFF . 17 TRBJ1-1 TRBV19 .
TGTGCCAGCAGTTACTCGCCGGGCGATGGCTACACCTTC CASSYSPGDGYTF . 13 TRBJ1-2 TRBV6-5 .
TGTGCCAGCAGCCCCAGGGGGTCAGGAAACACCATATATTTT CASSPRGSGNTIYF few 14 TRBJ1-3 TRBV7-2 TRBD1
TGTGCCAGCATCTGGCAAGTGGGACGACTCAACCGGCACTATGGCTACACCTTC CASIWQVGRLNRHYGYTF . 18 TRBJ1-2 TRBV28 .
TGTGCCACCAGCAGCGGACCCGGGACAGAAGAGAACACTGAAGCTTTCTTT CATSSGPGTEENTEAFF . 17 TRBJ1-1 TRBV15 TRBD1
TGTGCCAGCAGCGTAACAACTAGCGGGTACTACAATGAGCAGTTCTTC CASSVTTSGYYNEQFF . 16 TRBJ2-1 TRBV9 TRBD2
TGTGCCAGCAGCTTACCGAAGCGGGAGTCCCCCTACGAGCAGTACTTC CASSLPKRESPYEQYF . 16 TRBJ2-7 TRBV13 TRBD2
TGTGCCAGCAGCTTAGTGAGCGGGAGGGGCACAGATACGCAGTATTTT CASSLVSGRGTDTQYF . 16 TRBJ2-3 TRBV7-9 TRBD2
TGCGCCAGCAGCTTGGATCCGGACAGGGGAATGAGGGAGCAGTACTTC CASSLDPDRGMREQYF . 16 TRBJ2-7 TRBV5-1 TRBD1
TGTGCCAGCAGACCCTACCGGGACCTTAACCTCTACGAGCAGTACTTC CASRPYRDLNLYEQYF . 16 TRBJ2-7 TRBV5-6 .
TGTGCCAGCAGCTCAGGACAGCCCGCGGGCTACCAAGAGACCCAGTACTTC CASSSGQPAGYQETQYF . 17 TRBJ2-5 TRBV7-9 .
TGTGCCAGCACCCCCGCCATGAACACTGAAGCTTTCTTT CASTPAMNTEAFF . 13 TRBJ1-1 TRBV27 .
TGCGCCAGCAGTGCTGCGGGGACGAGCCAGCCCCAGCATTTT CASSAAGTSQPQHF . 14 TRBJ1-5 TRBV10-2 .
TGTGCCAGCAGTCCCGACAGTCTCCAAGGGCCCCAGCATTTT CASSPDSLQGPQHF . 14 TRBJ1-5 TRBV27 .
TGTGCCAGCAGCTTAGCGGAGACTAGCGTGACAGATACGCAGTATTTT CASSLAETSVTDTQYF . 16 TRBJ2-3 TRBV7-9 TRBD2
TGTGCCAGCACCCTACAGGTAGTGGCGTCTGACGCTTTCTTT CASTLQVVASDAFF . 14 TRBJ1-1 TRBV2 .
TGTGCTAGTGGTTTGGTACGTAGGCAGTCCCCCGGAGTAACCGGGGAGCTGTTTTTT CASGLVRRQSPGVTGELFF . 19 TRBJ2-2 TRBV12-5 .
TGTGCCAGCAGCCCAGCGGTGAACTACAATGAGCAGTTCTTC CASSPAVNYNEQFF . 14 TRBJ2-1 TRBV27 .
TGTGCCAGAAGCAAGTCGGACAGGAACTCGATGGATACGCAGTATTTT CARSKSDRNSMDTQYF . 16 TRBJ2-3 TRBV5-3 TRBD1
TGTGCCAGCAGTGAAGTGGCGAGGGAGCCCGGGGAGACCCAGTACTTC CASSEVAREPGETQYF . 16 TRBJ2-5 TRBV6-1 .
TGTGCCAGCAGCCAAGGGCAGATCTATGGCTACACCTTC CASSQGQIYGYTF . 13 TRBJ1-2 TRBV14 .
TGTGCCAGCAGTTTATCCGCGGACTCTGGAAACACCATATATTTT CASSLSADSGNTIYF . 15 TRBJ1-3 TRBV28 .
TGTGCCAGCAGCTTTACAGGGGGAGACTATGGCTACACCTTC CASSFTGGDYGYTF . 14 TRBJ1-2 TRBV11-2 TRBD1
TGCGCCAGCAGCCAGTTGACCGGGAGCCCCACCGGGGAGCTGTTTTTT CASSQLTGSPTGELFF . 16 TRBJ2-2 TRBV4-3 .
TGCGCCAGCAGCCAAGGGCTGGCGAGGAATGAGCAGTTCTTC CASSQGLARNEQFF once 14 TRBJ2-1 TRBV4-3 .
TGTGCCACCTCCGGGACCCTACTCAAAGAGACCCAGTACTTC CATSGTLLKETQYF once 14 TRBJ2-5 TRBV15 .
TGTGCCAGCAGTTCCCCGCGGGCCTACTACGAGCAGTACTTC CASSSPRAYYEQYF . 14 TRBJ2-7 TRBV28 .